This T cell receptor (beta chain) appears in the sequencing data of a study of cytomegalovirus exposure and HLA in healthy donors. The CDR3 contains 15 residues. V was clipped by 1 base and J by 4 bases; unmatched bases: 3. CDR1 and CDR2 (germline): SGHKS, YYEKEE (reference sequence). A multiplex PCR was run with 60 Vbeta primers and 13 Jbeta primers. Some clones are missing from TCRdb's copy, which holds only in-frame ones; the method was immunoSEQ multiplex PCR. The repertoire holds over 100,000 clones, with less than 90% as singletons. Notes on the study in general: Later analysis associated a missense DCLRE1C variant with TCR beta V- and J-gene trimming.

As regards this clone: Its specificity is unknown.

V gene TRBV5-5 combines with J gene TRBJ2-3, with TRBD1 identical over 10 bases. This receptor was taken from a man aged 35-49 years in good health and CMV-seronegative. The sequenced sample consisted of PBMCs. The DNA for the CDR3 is TGTGCCAGCAGCTTGATCGGGACAGGGGCAGATACGCAGTATTTT. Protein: CASSLIGTGADTQYF.